The entry below describes one T cell receptor beta chain. Germline CDR1 LNHDA, CDR2 SQIVND (reference sequence). CDR3 size: 15 residues. V lost 3 bases and J 2 bases, leaving 14 bases between the germline ends. This sample stems from a study of control samples from healthy donors and cancer patients. The data were produced by immunoSEQ multiplex PCR, yet TCRdb's version contains in-frame clones alone and is incomplete. The sample includes 150,000 or so clones, over 75% of them seen just once. The chain is built from TRBV19 and TRBJ2-7; maybe TRBD2 (6 bases). Source material: blood. The clonotype was recovered from a man aged 40-49 years in good health. Here the CDR3 reads CASSISQGGTYEQYF. CDR3 nucleotides: TGTGCCAGTAGTATTTCCCAGGGAGGCACCTACGAGCAGTACTTC.